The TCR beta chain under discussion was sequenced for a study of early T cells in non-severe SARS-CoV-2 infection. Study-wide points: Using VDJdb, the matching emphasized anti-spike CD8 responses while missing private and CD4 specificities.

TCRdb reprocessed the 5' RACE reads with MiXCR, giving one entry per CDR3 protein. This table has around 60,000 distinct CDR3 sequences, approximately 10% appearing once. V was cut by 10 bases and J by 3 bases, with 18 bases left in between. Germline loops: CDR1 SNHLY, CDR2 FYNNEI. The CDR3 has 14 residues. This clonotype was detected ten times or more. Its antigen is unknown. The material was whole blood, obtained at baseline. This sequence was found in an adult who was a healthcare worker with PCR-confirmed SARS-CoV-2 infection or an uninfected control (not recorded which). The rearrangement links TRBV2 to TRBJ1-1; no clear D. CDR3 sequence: CAIRSPRLDTEAFF. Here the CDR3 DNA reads TGTGCCATCCGTTCCCCTCGATTGGACACTGAAGCTTTCTTT.